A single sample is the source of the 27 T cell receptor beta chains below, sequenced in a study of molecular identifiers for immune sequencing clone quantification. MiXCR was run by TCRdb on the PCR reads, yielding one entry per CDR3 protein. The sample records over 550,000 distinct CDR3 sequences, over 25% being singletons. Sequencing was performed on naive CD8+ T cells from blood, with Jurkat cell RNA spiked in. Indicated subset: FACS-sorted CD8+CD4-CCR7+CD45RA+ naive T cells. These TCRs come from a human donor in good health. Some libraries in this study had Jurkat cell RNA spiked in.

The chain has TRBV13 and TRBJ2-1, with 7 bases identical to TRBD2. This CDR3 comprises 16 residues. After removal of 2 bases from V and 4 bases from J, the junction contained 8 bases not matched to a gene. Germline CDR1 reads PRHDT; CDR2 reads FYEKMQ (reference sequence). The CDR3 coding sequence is TGTGCCAGCAGCTTACTTGACGTGCGGGGGTACAATGAGCAGTTCTTC. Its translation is CASSLLDVRGYNEQFF.

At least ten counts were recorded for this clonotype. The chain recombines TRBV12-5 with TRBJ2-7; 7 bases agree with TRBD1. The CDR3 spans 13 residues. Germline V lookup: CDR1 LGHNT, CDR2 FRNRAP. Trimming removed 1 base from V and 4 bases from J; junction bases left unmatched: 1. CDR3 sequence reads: CASGLDRGYEQYF. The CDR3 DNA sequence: TGTGCTAGTGGTTTGGACAGGGGTTACGAGCAGTACTTC.

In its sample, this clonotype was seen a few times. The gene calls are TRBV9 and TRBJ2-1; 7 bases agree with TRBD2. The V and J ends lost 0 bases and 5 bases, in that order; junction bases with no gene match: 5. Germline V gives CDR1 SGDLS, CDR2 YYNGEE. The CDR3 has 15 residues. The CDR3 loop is CASSVGGRSDNEQFF. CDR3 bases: TGTGCCAGCAGCGTAGGCGGGAGAAGCGACAATGAGCAGTTCTTC.

The CDR3 protein is CASSLGDRGYTYEQYF. As DNA, the CDR3 is TGCGCCAGCAGCTTGGGGGACAGGGGCTACACCTACGAGCAGTACTTC. The V and J genes are TRBV5-1 and TRBJ2-7; 10 positions agree with TRBD1. The V and J ends lost 0 bases and 2 bases, in that order; junction bases with no gene match: 5. Per the germline V gene, CDR1 is SGHRS and CDR2 is YFSETQ. The CDR3 extends over 16 amino acids.

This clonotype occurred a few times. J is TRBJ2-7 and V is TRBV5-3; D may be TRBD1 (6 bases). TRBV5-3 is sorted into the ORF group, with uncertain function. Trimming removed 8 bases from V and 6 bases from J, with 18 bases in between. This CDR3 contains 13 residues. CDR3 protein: CASSITGLAEQYF. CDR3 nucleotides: TGTGCCAGCAGCATAACAGGGCTGGCCGAGCAGTACTTC.

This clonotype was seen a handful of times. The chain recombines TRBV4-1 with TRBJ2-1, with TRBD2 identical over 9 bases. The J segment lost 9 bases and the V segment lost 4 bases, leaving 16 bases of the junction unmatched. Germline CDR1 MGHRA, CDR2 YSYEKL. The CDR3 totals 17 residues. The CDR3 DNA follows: TGCGCCAGCAGCCCGTACCCGACTGGCGGGGGGGCCAGTGAGCAGTTCTTC. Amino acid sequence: CASSPYPTGGGASEQFF.

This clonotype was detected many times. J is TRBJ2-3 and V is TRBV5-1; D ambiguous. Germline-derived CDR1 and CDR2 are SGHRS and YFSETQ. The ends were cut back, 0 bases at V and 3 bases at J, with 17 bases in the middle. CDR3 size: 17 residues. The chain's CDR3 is CASSLETSKIGTDTQYF. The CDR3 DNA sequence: TGCGCCAGCAGCTTGGAAACCAGTAAGATTGGGACAGATACGCAGTATTTT.

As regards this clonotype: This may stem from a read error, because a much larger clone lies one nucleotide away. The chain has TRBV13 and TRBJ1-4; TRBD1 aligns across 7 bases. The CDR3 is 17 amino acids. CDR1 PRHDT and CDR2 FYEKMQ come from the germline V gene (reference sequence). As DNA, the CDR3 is TGTGTCAGCAGCTATAGGACAGGCGACGCAACTAATGAAAAACTGTTTTTT. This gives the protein CVSSYRTGDATNEKLFF.

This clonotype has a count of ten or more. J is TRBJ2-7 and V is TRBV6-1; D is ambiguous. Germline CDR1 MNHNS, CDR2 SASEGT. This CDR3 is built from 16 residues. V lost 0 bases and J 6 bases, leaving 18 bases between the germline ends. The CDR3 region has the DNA TGTGCCAGCAGTGAAGCACCTCCCAGGAAGTGGGGCGAGCAGTACTTC. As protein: CASSEAPPRKWGEQYF.

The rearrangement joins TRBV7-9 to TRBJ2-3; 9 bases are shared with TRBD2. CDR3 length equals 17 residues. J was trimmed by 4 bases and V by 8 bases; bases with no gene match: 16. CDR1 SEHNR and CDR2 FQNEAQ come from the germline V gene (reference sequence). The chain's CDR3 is CASRSTRTSAYPDTQYF. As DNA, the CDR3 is TGTGCCAGCCGCTCCACTCGGACTAGCGCCTACCCAGATACGCAGTATTTT.

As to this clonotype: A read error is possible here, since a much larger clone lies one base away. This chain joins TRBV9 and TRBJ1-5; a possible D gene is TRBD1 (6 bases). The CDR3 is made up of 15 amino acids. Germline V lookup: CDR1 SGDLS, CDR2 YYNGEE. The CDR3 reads CAGSVDGGLDQPQHF. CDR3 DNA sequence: TGTGCCGGCAGCGTAGATGGGGGGCTAGATCAGCCCCAGCATTTT.

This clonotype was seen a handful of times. DNA for the CDR3: TGTGCCAGCAGCTACGGACGGGGATTTTGGGATGAGCAGTTCTTC. This encodes CASSYGRGFWDEQFF. This chain uses TRBV7-2 with TRBJ2-1, with a tentative D call TRBD2 (5 bases). The CDR3 length is 15 residues. V dropped 4 bases and J dropped 8 bases, with 18 bases sitting between them. CDR1 and CDR2 (germline): SGHTA, FQGNSA.

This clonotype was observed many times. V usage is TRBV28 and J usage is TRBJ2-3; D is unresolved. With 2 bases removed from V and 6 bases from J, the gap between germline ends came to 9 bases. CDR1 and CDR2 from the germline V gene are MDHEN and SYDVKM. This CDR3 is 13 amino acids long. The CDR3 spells CASSLVARDTQYF. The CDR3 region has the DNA TGTGCCAGCAGTTTAGTGGCTCGGGATACGCAGTATTTT.

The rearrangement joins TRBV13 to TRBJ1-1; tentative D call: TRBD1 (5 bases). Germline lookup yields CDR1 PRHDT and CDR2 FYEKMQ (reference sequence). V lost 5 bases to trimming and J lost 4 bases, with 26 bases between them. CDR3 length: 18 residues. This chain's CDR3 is CASSAPPAGSFGSTEAFF. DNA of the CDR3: TGTGCCAGCAGCGCCCCCCCGGCAGGGAGCTTCGGGAGCACTGAAGCTTTCTTT.

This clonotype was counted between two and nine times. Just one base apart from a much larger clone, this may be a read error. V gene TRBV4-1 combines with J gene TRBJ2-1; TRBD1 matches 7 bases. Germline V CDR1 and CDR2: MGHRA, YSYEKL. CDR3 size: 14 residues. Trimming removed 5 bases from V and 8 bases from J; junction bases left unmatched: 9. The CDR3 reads CASSVMTGPYEQFF. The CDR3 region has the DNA TGCGCCAGCAGCGTTATGACAGGGCCCTATGAGCAGTTCTTC.

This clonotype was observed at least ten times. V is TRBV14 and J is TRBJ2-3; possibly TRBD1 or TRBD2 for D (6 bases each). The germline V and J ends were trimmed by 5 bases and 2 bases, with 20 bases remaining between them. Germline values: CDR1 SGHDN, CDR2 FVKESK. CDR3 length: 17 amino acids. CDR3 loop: CASSKGGLADYTDTQYF. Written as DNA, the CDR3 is TGTGCCAGCAGCAAGGGGGGTCTCGCGGACTACACAGATACGCAGTATTTT.

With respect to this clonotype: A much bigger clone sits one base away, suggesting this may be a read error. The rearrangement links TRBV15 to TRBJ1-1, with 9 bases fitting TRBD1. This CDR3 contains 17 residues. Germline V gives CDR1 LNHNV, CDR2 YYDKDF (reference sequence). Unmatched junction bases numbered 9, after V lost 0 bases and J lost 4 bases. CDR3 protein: CATSREEQGALSTEAFF. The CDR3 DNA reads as TGTGCCACCAGCAGAGAAGAACAGGGGGCTTTGAGCACTGAAGCTTTCTTT.

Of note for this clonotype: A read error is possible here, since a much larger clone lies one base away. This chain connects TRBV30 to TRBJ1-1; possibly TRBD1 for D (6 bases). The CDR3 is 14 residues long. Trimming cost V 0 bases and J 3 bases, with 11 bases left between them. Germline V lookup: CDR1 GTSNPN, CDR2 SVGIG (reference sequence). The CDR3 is CAWSVEGGHTEAFF. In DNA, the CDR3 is TGTGCCTGGAGTGTCGAGGGGGGTCACACTGAAGCTTTCTTT.

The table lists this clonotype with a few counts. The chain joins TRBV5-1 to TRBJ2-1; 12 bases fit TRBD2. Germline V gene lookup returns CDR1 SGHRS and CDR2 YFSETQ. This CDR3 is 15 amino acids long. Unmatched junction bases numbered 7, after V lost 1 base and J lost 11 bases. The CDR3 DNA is TGCGCCAGCAGCTTGAGGACTAGCGGGGACCTTAAGCAGTTCTTC. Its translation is CASSLRTSGDLKQFF. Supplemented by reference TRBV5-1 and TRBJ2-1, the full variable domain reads KAGVTQTPRYLIKTRGQQVTLSCSPISGHRSVSWYQQTPGQGLQFLFEYFSETQRNKGNFPGRFSGRQFSNSRSEMNVSTLELGDSALYLCASSLRTSGDLKQFFGPGTRLTVL.

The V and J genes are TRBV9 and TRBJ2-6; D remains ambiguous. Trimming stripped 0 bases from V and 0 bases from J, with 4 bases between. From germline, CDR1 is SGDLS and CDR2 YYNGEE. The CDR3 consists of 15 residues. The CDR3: CASSVAYSGANVLTF. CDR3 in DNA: TGTGCCAGCAGCGTAGCATACTCTGGGGCCAACGTCCTGACTTTC.

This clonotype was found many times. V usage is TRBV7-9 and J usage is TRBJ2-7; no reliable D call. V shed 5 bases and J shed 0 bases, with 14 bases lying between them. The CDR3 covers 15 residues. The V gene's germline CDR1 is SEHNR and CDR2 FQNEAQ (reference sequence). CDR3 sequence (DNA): TGTGCCAGCAGCCCGGAGAAGACGGTCTCCTACGAGCAGTACTTC. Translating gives CASSPEKTVSYEQYF.

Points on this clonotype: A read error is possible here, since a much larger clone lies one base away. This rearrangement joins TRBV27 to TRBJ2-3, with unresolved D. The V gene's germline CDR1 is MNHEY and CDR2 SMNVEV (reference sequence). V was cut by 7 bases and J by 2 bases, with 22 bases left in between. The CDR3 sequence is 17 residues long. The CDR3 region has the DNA TGTGCCAGCACCCCAAAAGAGGACGGAAGAATCACAGATACGCAGTATTTT. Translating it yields CASTPKEDGRITDTQYF.

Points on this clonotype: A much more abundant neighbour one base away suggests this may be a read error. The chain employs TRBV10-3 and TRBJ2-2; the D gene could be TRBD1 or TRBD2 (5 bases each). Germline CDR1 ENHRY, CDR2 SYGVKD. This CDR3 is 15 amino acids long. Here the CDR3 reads CAISEMGMDTGKLFF. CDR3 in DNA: TGTGCCATCAGTGAGATGGGGATGGACACCGGGAAGCTGTTTTTT.

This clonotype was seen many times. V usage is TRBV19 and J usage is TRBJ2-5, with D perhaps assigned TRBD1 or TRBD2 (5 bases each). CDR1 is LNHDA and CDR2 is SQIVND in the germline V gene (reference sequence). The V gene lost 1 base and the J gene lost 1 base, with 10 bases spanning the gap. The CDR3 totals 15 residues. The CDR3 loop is CASSIARDGQETQYF. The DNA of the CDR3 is TGTGCCAGTAGTATAGCCCGGGACGGCCAAGAGACCCAGTACTTC.

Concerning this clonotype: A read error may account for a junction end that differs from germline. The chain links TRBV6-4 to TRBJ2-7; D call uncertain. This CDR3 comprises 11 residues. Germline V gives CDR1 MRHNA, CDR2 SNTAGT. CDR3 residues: CAGRTLYAQYF. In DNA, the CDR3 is TGTGCCGGAAGGACCCTCTACGCGCAGTACTTC.

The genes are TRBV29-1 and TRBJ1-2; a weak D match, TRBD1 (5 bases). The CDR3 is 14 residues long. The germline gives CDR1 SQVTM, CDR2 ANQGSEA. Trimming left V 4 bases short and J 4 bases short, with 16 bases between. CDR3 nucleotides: TGCAGCGTTGGGGATGGCAGGGTGGTCTATGGCTACACCTTC. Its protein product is CSVGDGRVVYGYTF.

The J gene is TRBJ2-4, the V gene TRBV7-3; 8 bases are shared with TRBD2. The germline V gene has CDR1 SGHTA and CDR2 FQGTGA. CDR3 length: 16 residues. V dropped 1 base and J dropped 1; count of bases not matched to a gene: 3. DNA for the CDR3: TGTGCCAGCAGCTTAAAGGGCGGGGGGGCCAAAAACATTCAGTACTTC. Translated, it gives CASSLKGGGAKNIQYF. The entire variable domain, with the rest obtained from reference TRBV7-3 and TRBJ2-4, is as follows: GAGVSQTPSNKVTEKGKYVELRCDPISGHTALYWYRQSLGQGPEFLIYFQGTGAADDSGLPNDRFFAVRPEGSVSTLKIQRTERGDSAVYLCASSLKGGGAKNIQYFGAGTRLSVL.